These 32 T cell receptor beta chains were all obtained from the same sample, sequenced in a study of cytomegalovirus exposure and HLA in healthy donors. The PCR had 60 Vbeta and 13 Jbeta primers. Assay: immunoSEQ multiplex PCR; the TCRdb copy retains only in-frame clones and omits some. The table lists about 150,000 clones, 55% to 85% of them singletons. Sequencing was done on a sample of PBMCs. The receptors stem from a man between 35 and 55 years old in good health and CMV-seronegative.

This sequence joins TRBV6-7 and TRBJ2-3; 9 nucleotides line up with TRBD2. TRBV6-7 has ORF status, its function being uncertain. CDR3 length: 16 residues. Trimming at V came to 7 bases and at J to 4 bases, leaving 12 bases not matched to a gene. In DNA, the CDR3 is TGTGCCAGCATGGGGATCGAGCGGGAGGCCCCAGATACGCAGTATTTT. It translates to CASMGIEREAPDTQYF.

The chain has TRBV6-5 and TRBJ2-1; TRBD2 matches at 8 bases. Per germline, CDR1 MNHEY and CDR2 SVGAGI. There are 14 residues in the CDR3. Trimming took 8 bases from V and 0 from J; bases not matched to a gene: 3. The CDR3 DNA follows: TGTGCCAGCGGTAGCGGGACCTCCTACAATGAGCAGTTCTTC. Its translation: CASGSGTSYNEQFF.

This chain's CDR3 is CASSPTGGGTEAFF. The CDR3 DNA follows: TGTGCCAGCAGCCCGACAGGGGGGGGAACTGAAGCTTTCTTT. The chain has TRBV2 and TRBJ1-1, with 9 bases identical to TRBD1. The J segment lost 5 bases and the V segment lost 6 bases, leaving 7 bases of the junction unmatched. This CDR3 region has 14 residues. The germline V gene has CDR1 SNHLY and CDR2 FYNNEI.

The V call is TRBV18, the J call TRBJ1-1, with a tentative D call TRBD1 (6 bases). Germline V gene lookup returns CDR1 KGHSH and CDR2 LQKENI. Trimming left V 4 bases short and J 4 bases short, with 13 bases between. This CDR3 region has 14 residues. The CDR3 DNA follows: TGTGCCAGCTCACGCGAGAGGGGGACCACTGAAGCTTTCTTT. Its protein is CASSRERGTTEAFF.

With regard to this clone: This sample also contains other DNA sequences that code for the same CDR3. This chain joins TRBV27 and TRBJ1-5; D call uncertain. This CDR3 spans 15 amino acids. Looked up from germline, CDR1 is MNHEY and CDR2 is SMNVEV (reference sequence). V lost 2 bases, J lost 2 bases, and 10 bases lay in between. CDR3 region: CASSLSRGGNQPQHF. CDR3 DNA sequence: TGTGCCAGCAGTTTAAGCCGGGGAGGCAATCAGCCCCAGCATTTT.

This sequence joins TRBV7-2 and TRBJ1-4, with D perhaps TRBD1 (5 bases). The germline V and J ends were trimmed by 5 bases and 4 bases, with 14 bases remaining between them. Germline lookup yields CDR1 SGHTA and CDR2 FQGNSA. The CDR3 runs to 15 residues. The CDR3 spells CASSTDRDINEKLFF. As DNA, the CDR3 is TGTGCCAGCAGCACCGACAGAGACATTAATGAAAAACTGTTTTTT.

The V call is TRBV10-2, the J call TRBJ1-1; D might be TRBD1 (5 bases). The germline V gene has CDR1 WSHSY and CDR2 SAAADI. The CDR3 spans 14 residues. Trimming pared 4 bases from V and 4 bases from J, leaving 13 bases between. CDR3 protein: CASSGDRLITEAFF. Written as DNA, the CDR3 is TGCGCCAGCAGTGGTGACAGACTGATCACTGAAGCTTTCTTT.

This clone was observed once. The V and J genes are TRBV4-1 and TRBJ1-5, with a weak D call TRBD1 (5 bases). Trimming shortened V by 3 bases and J by 0 bases, and 15 bases separated the two germline ends. The CDR3 sequence is 17 residues long. Germline V gives CDR1 MGHRA, CDR2 YSYEKL. This CDR3 reads CASSHSTGLSSNQPQHF. As DNA, the CDR3 is TGCGCCAGCAGCCACTCGACGGGACTCAGTAGCAATCAGCCCCAGCATTTT.

As DNA, the CDR3 is TGCGCCAGCAGCCAAGATCGGCTAGCGGGAGTCACAGATACGCAGTATTTT. It specifies CASSQDRLAGVTDTQYF. The genes are TRBV4-3 and TRBJ2-3; TRBD2 matches at 10 bases. The germline gives CDR1 LGHNA, CDR2 YSLEER. V lost 0 bases to trimming and J lost 2 bases; unmatched junction nucleotides: 5. The CDR3 is made up of 17 amino acids.

The gene calls are TRBV2 and TRBJ2-1, with 13 bases that match TRBD2. CDR1 SNHLY and CDR2 FYNNEI come from the germline V gene. Trimming removed 6 bases from V and 8 bases from J; junction bases left unmatched: 7. There are 15 residues in the CDR3. DNA of the CDR3: TGTGCCAGCAGACTAGCGGGGGGGCCGAGGGATGAGCAGTTCTTC. Its protein product is CASRLAGGPRDEQFF. Complete variable domain (other parts from reference TRBV2 and TRBJ2-1): EPEVTQTPSHQVTQMGQEVILRCVPISNHLYFYWYRQILGQKVEFLVSFYNNEISEKSEIFDDQFSVERPDGSNFTLKIRSTKLEDSAMYFCASRLAGGPRDEQFFGPGTRLTVL.

V gene TRBV4-1 combines with J gene TRBJ1-1, with a possible D match to TRBD1 (6 bases). In germline, CDR1 is MGHRA, CDR2 YSYEKL. V was shortened by 4 bases and J by 0 bases, with 12 bases between the two germline ends. This CDR3 has 15 amino acids. Here the CDR3 DNA reads TGCGCCAGCAGCCCCCGGGGACACCTGAACACTGAAGCTTTCTTT. Translating gives CASSPRGHLNTEAFF.

CDR3 DNA: TGCGCCAGCAGCCCCGAAGTAGGGGGAAGCTCCTACGAGCAGTACTTC. Amino acids: CASSPEVGGSSYEQYF. The chain is built from TRBV4-3 and TRBJ2-7, with a possible D match to TRBD1 (6 bases). The V end was cut by 4 bases, the J end by 0 bases, with 16 bases between. The CDR3 loop spans 16 amino acids. From germline, CDR1 is LGHNA and CDR2 YSLEER.

This clone appeared a few times. The chain joins TRBV6-1 to TRBJ2-7, with D possibly TRBD1 on 6 matching bases. The CDR3 contains 15 residues. Germline V lookup: CDR1 MNHNS, CDR2 SASEGT. V gave up 2 bases and J gave up 3 bases, with 14 bases separating them. CDR3 loop: CASSELDSGFYEQYF. The CDR3 nucleotides read TGTGCCAGCAGTGAATTGGACAGTGGATTCTACGAGCAGTACTTC.

The chain uses TRBV25-1 and TRBJ2-7; 7 nucleotides line up with TRBD1. CDR1 and CDR2 (germline): MGHDK, SYGVNS. The CDR3 is made up of 13 amino acids. With V trimmed by 6 bases and J by 1 base, 3 bases remained unmatched. In nucleotides, the CDR3 is TGTGCCAGCAGCCAACAGGGGTCCTACGAGCAGTACTTC. It yields the protein CASSQQGSYEQYF.

The rearrangement uses TRBV27 and TRBJ2-7; 7 bases map to TRBD2. CDR1 MNHEY and CDR2 SMNVEV come from the germline V gene (reference sequence). The J segment lost 5 bases and the V segment lost 5 bases, leaving 12 bases of the junction unmatched. The CDR3 runs 15 residues. The CDR3 DNA reads TGTGCCAGCAGTCCTCGGACTAGTAATTTCCACGAGCAGTACTTC. Its protein is CASSPRTSNFHEQYF.

The chain links TRBV5-1 to TRBJ1-2, with a weak D call TRBD1 (6 bases). Between the trimmed V and J ends, which lost 4 bases and 4 bases, there was a span of 14 bases. The CDR3 spans 14 residues. CDR1 and CDR2 (germline): SGHRS, YFSETQ. CDR3 coding DNA: TGCGCCAGCAGCCCCGTGGACAGAACCTATGGCTACACCTTC. The encoded protein is CASSPVDRTYGYTF. The full variable domain, completed using reference TRBV5-1 and TRBJ1-2, is KAGVTQTPRYLIKTRGQQVTLSCSPISGHRSVSWYQQTPGQGLQFLFEYFSETQRNKGNFPGRFSGRQFSNSRSEMNVSTLELGDSALYLCASSPVDRTYGYTFGSGTRLTVV.

This rearrangement joins TRBV19 to TRBJ2-7, with D unclear. Trimming left V 1 base short and J 4 bases short, with 14 bases between. CDR1 is LNHDA and CDR2 is SQIVND in the germline V gene (reference sequence). The CDR3 spans 15 residues. CDR3 in amino acids: CASSIGTPPSYEQYF. Written as DNA, the CDR3 is TGTGCCAGTAGTATAGGAACCCCGCCCAGTTACGAGCAGTACTTC.

This chain connects TRBV2 to TRBJ2-3; TRBD1 agrees at 8 bases. The V and J ends lost 8 bases and 4 bases, in that order; junction bases with no gene match: 8. CDR1 is SNHLY and CDR2 is FYNNEI in the germline V gene. The CDR3 consists of 14 residues. CDR3 nucleotides: TGTGCCAGCGTCCGGGACAGGCGCCCAGATACGCAGTATTTT. This encodes CASVRDRRPDTQYF.

The V gene is TRBV10-3, the J gene TRBJ2-1; 9 bases match TRBD1. The V gene end was trimmed by 5 bases and the J gene end by 3 bases; junction bases not matched to a gene: 5. The CDR3 totals 15 residues. Looked up from germline, CDR1 is ENHRY and CDR2 is SYGVKD. CDR3 nucleotide sequence: TGTGCCATCAGTTCACCGGGACAGGGCTACAATGAGCAGTTCTTC. Translation gives CAISSPGQGYNEQFF.

This chain joins TRBV6-1 and TRBJ1-5, with a weak D call TRBD1 (5 bases). The CDR3 is made up of 13 amino acids. Trimming shortened V by 1 base and J by 6 bases, and 7 bases separated the two germline ends. Germline V gene sequence: CDR1 MNHNS, CDR2 SASEGT. The chain's CDR3 is CASSEERGQPQHF. For the CDR3, the DNA is TGTGCCAGCAGTGAAGAAAGGGGTCAGCCCCAGCATTTT.

J is TRBJ1-2 and V is TRBV6-5; TRBD1 matches at 9 bases. Germline V gene data show CDR1 as MNHEY and CDR2 as SVGAGI. The trim removed 6 bases at V and 6 bases at J, leaving 8 bases unmatched. The CDR3 runs 14 residues. The CDR3 loop is CASRIDRGVDGYTF. CDR3 in DNA: TGTGCCAGCAGGATAGACAGGGGGGTGGATGGCTACACCTTC.

The chain joins TRBV7-9 to TRBJ1-1; D ambiguous. This CDR3 region has 12 residues. Germline assignment: CDR1 SEHNR and CDR2 FQNEAQ (reference sequence). The V end lost 1 base, the J end lost 4 bases, and 4 bases lay between the germline ends. Here the CDR3 DNA reads TGTGCCAGCAGCTTAGGGAGCACTGAAGCTTTCTTT. Translating it yields CASSLGSTEAFF.

This clone was observed a handful of times. CDR3 nucleotides: TGTGCCAGAGGTGGGGCCGAACCGGGGGAACAAGAGACCCAGTACTTC. It specifies CARGGAEPGEQETQYF. The chain is built from TRBV2 and TRBJ2-5, with a weak D call TRBD2 (6 bases). The CDR3 runs 16 residues. Trimming removed 9 bases from V and 2 bases from J, with 22 bases in between. Germline values: CDR1 SNHLY, CDR2 FYNNEI.

This clone appeared a single time. The rearrangement uses TRBV28 and TRBJ1-2; no clear D gene. Germline V gene lookup returns CDR1 MDHEN and CDR2 SYDVKM. The germline V and J ends were trimmed by 6 bases and 4 bases, with 15 bases remaining between them. CDR3 length: 14 amino acids. The CDR3 sequence: CASRSHGVGYGYTF. The CDR3, as DNA: TGTGCCAGCAGATCCCACGGGGTCGGCTATGGCTACACCTTC.

The chain joins TRBV2 to TRBJ2-5; 11 positions agree with TRBD2. The trim removed 6 bases at V and 5 bases at J, leaving 17 bases unmatched. Per germline, CDR1 SNHLY and CDR2 FYNNEI. The CDR3 is 18 amino acids. The CDR3 is CASSAGTSGQPIWETQYF. As DNA, the CDR3 is TGTGCCAGCAGCGCCGGGACTAGCGGACAGCCAATATGGGAGACCCAGTACTTC.

The rearrangement joins TRBV5-1 to TRBJ2-4; 9 bases match TRBD1. CDR1 is SGHRS and CDR2 is YFSETQ in the germline V gene. J lost 7 bases, V lost 3 bases, and 8 bases had no gene match. This CDR3 is built from 15 residues. The CDR3, as DNA: TGCGCCAGCAGCTCCAGGACAGGGGCCTCCAACATTCAGTACTTC. It codes for CASSSRTGASNIQYF.

DNA for the CDR3: TGTGCCAGCAGCTTAGGGCTAGCGGACAATGAGCAGTTCTTC. Protein sequence: CASSLGLADNEQFF. The V gene is TRBV11-3, the J gene TRBJ2-1, with 7 bases fitting TRBD2. Germline assignment: CDR1 SGHNT and CDR2 YENEEA. Trimming took 1 base from V and 5 from J; bases not matched to a gene: 2. This CDR3 has 14 amino acids.

The J gene is TRBJ1-6, the V gene TRBV15; D may be TRBD1 (6 bases). The germline gives CDR1 LNHNV, CDR2 YYDKDF (reference sequence). The CDR3 runs 15 residues. V shed 0 bases and J shed 7 bases, with 10 bases lying between them. The CDR3 DNA is TGTGCCACCAGCAGAGAGGGGGCCCCAAATTCACCCCTCCACTTT. It specifies CATSREGAPNSPLHF.

This clone was picked up one time. The chain combines TRBV18 with TRBJ2-6, with 9 bases matching TRBD1. The length of the CDR3 is 18 residues. Germline CDR1 is KGHSH and CDR2 is LQKENI. J was trimmed by 2 bases and V by 3 bases; bases with no gene match: 8. The CDR3 loop reads CASSPTTGGGTGANVLTF. DNA of the CDR3: TGTGCCAGCTCACCGACTACAGGGGGCGGAACTGGGGCCAACGTCCTGACTTTC.

The V gene is TRBV27, the J gene TRBJ1-1; D is uncertain. The CDR3 runs 13 residues. Germline V gene lookup returns CDR1 MNHEY and CDR2 SMNVEV (reference sequence). Trimming shortened V by 5 bases and J by 0 bases, and 7 bases separated the two germline ends. CDR3 in amino acids: CASSRELNTEAFF. CDR3 nucleotides: TGTGCCAGCAGTCGGGAATTGAACACTGAAGCTTTCTTT.

The V gene is TRBV6-5, the J gene TRBJ2-3, with 14 bases identical to TRBD2. This CDR3 has 15 amino acids. Trimming took 6 bases from V and 6 from J; bases not matched to a gene: 5. From germline, CDR1 is MNHEY and CDR2 SVGAGI. The CDR3 reads CASRPGLAGVDTQYF. The CDR3 nucleotides are TGTGCCAGCAGGCCGGGACTAGCGGGAGTCGATACGCAGTATTTT.

V and J are TRBV6-5 and TRBJ1-2, with 7 bases aligning to TRBD1. Germline trimming cut 2 bases from V and 2 bases from J; bases unmatched to any gene: 5. The CDR3 spans 15 residues. Germline CDR1 and CDR2: MNHEY and SVGAGI. As DNA, the CDR3 is TGTGCCAGCAGTTACGTCCGGGACAGCAACTATGGCTACACCTTC. Its translation: CASSYVRDSNYGYTF.